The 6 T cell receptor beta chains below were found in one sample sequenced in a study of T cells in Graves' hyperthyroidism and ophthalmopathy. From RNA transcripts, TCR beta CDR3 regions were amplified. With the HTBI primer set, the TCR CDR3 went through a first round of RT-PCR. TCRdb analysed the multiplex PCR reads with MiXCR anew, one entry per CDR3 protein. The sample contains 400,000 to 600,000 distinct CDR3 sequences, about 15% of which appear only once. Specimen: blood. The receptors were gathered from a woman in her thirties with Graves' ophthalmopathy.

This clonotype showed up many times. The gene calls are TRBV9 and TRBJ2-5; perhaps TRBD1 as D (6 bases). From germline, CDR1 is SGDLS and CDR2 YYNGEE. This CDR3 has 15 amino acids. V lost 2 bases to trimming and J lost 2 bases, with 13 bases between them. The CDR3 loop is CASSVGHGQQETQYF. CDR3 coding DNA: TGTGCCAGCAGCGTCGGCCACGGACAGCAAGAGACCCAGTACTTC.

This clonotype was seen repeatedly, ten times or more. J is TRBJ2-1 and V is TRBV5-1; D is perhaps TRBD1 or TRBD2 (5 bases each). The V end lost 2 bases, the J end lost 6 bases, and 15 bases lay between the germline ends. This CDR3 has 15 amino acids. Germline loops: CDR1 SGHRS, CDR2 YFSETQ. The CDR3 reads CASSFYPGTGNEQFF. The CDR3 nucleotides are TGCGCCAGCAGCTTCTATCCCGGGACGGGCAATGAGCAGTTCTTC.

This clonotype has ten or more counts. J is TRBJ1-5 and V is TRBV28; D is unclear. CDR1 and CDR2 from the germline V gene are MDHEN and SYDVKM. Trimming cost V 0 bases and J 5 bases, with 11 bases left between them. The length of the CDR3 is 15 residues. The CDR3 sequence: CASSLWAGRDQPQHF. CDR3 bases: TGTGCCAGCAGTTTATGGGCGGGGAGGGATCAGCCCCAGCATTTT. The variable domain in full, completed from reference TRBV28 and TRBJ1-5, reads DVKVTQSSRYLVKRTGEKVFLECVQDMDHENMFWYRQDPGLGLRLIYFSYDVKMKEKGDIPEGYSVSREKKERFSLILESASTNQTSMYLCASSLWAGRDQPQHFGDGTRLSIL.

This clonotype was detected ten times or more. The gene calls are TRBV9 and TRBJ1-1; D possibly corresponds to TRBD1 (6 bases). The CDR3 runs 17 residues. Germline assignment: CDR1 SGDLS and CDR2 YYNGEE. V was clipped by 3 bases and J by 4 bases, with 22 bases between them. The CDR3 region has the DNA TGTGCCAGCAGCGCCCCGACAGGTACACCAAAGGCCACTGAAGCTTTCTTT. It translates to CASSAPTGTPKATEAFF.

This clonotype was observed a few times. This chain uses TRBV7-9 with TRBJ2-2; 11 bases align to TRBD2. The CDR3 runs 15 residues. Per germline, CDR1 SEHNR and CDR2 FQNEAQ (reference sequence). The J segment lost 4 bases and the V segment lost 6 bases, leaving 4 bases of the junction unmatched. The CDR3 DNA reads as TGTGCCAGCAGACGGACTAGCGGGCCCACCGGGGAGCTGTTTTTT. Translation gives CASRRTSGPTGELFF.

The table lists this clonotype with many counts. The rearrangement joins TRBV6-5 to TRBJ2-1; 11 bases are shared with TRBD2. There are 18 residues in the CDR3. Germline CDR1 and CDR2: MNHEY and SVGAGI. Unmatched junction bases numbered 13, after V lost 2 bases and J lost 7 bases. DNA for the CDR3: TGTGCCAGCAGTTACACGGAGCTACTAGCGGGAGACCGGAATGAGCAGTTCTTC. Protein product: CASSYTELLAGDRNEQFF.